This TCR beta chain came from a study of blood T cell repertoires in COVID-19. The overall study: Italy, Spain and the United States were the sources of the convalescent and acute COVID-19 samples.

Cohort placement rested on clinical history that participants reported themselves. No more than 2 weeks before study entry, exposed participants had met a case of COVID-19. CDR1 and CDR2 (germline): SNHLY, FYNNEI. The CDR3 loop spans 16 amino acids. V dropped 8 bases and J dropped 1 base, with 15 bases sitting between them. In the original workflow: Reference gene primer amplification gave estimated nucleated cell counts. Profiled with immunoSEQ multiplex PCR; TCRdb holds only in-frame clones, not every one. Clone size and V and J calls were adopted from that table, with D and trimming inferred from the DNA. The data hold around 340,000 clones, with 85% to 90% observed a single time.

This clonotype was sampled from a woman aged 30 to 39 who had been exposed to COVID-19. The sample was PBMCs or T cells enriched from blood (not recorded which). The chain couples TRBV2 to TRBJ1-6; possible D gene TRBD1, 5 bases. The CDR3 DNA reads as TGTGCCAGCCTTTTGTCAGGGATTTCCTATAATTCACCCCTCCACTTT. The encoded protein is CASLLSGISYNSPLHF.